This T cell receptor beta chain was recorded in a study of early T cells in non-severe SARS-CoV-2 infection. Across the study: Whole-blood bulk RNA, unsorted, was sequenced, and chains were unpaired.

Separate cDNA molecules each had unique molecular identifiers attached to them. TCRdb used MiXCR to reprocess the 5' RACE reads, holding one entry per CDR3 protein. This sample carries around 50,000 distinct CDR3 sequences, around 11% of them seen once, and the ten largest clones take about 8.9%. The V gene end was trimmed by 3 bases and the J gene end by 2 bases; junction bases not matched to a gene: 2. The CDR3 covers 14 residues. Per germline, CDR1 SGHRS and CDR2 YFSETQ. The chain links TRBV5-1 to TRBJ2-5; 9 bases map to TRBD1. The TCR sequence derives from an adult who was a healthcare worker with PCR-confirmed SARS-CoV-2 infection or an uninfected control (not recorded which). The material sequenced was whole blood. The CDR3: CASSSGTGQETQYF. In nucleotides, the CDR3 is TGCGCCAGCAGCTCCGGGACAGGGCAAGAGACCCAGTACTTC. Full variable domain (outside the CDR3, taken from reference TRBV5-1 and TRBJ2-5): KAGVTQTPRYLIKTRGQQVTLSCSPISGHRSVSWYQQTPGQGLQFLFEYFSETQRNKGNFPGRFSGRQFSNSRSEMNVSTLELGDSALYLCASSSGTGQETQYFGPGTRLLVL.